Listed here are 23 T cell receptor beta chains from one sample, sequenced in a study of technical replicates of blood from a handful of donors. Assay used: immunoSEQ multiplex PCR; TCRdb lists only in-frame clones, some missing. The sample has about 50,000 clones; about 96% are singletons. The specimen was T cells isolated from PBMCs. The source of these receptors is a human donor in good health.

The rearrangement links TRBV2 to TRBJ1-5; 9 bases match TRBD1. The CDR3 is 17 residues long. Germline-derived CDR1 and CDR2 are SNHLY and FYNNEI. Trimming at V came to 1 base and at J to 6 bases, leaving 10 bases not matched to a gene. In nucleotides, the CDR3 is TGTGCCAGCAGTGAAGGCTCCGGGACAGGGTCAGGTCAGCCCCAGCATTTT. The encoded protein is CASSEGSGTGSGQPQHF.

The V and J genes are TRBV9 and TRBJ2-1, with TRBD1 as a possible D gene (5 bases). The CDR3 sequence is 17 residues long. Trimming removed 1 base at V and 0 bases at J, with 14 bases between. Germline V gene data show CDR1 as SGDLS and CDR2 as YYNGEE. The CDR3: CASSVWGTMGSYNEQFF. The CDR3, as DNA: TGTGCCAGCAGCGTATGGGGCACCATGGGCTCCTACAATGAGCAGTTCTTC. The variable domain in full, with the rest retrieved from reference TRBV9 and TRBJ2-1, is DSGVTQTPKHLITATGQRVTLRCSPRSGDLSVYWYQQSLDQGLQFLIQYYNGEERAKGNILERFSAQQFPDLHSELNLSSLELGDSALYFCASSVWGTMGSYNEQFFGPGTRLTVL.

The V and J genes are TRBV5-1 and TRBJ1-2; 8 bases line up with TRBD1. There are 14 residues in the CDR3. Germline CDR1 is SGHRS and CDR2 is YFSETQ. V lost 1 base to trimming and J lost 5 bases; unmatched junction nucleotides: 4. DNA of the CDR3: TGCGCCAGCAGCTTGACAGGGGGTCGGTATGGCTACACCTTC. Protein: CASSLTGGRYGYTF. Based on the CDR3 plus reference TRBV5-1 and TRBJ1-2, the full variable domain is KAGVTQTPRYLIKTRGQQVTLSCSPISGHRSVSWYQQTPGQGLQFLFEYFSETQRNKGNFPGRFSGRQFSNSRSEMNVSTLELGDSALYLCASSLTGGRYGYTFGSGTRLTVV.

The chain employs TRBV19 and TRBJ1-4, with D possibly TRBD1 on 6 matching bases. CDR1 and CDR2 (germline): LNHDA, SQIVND (reference sequence). The V gene lost 3 bases and the J gene lost 5 bases, with 22 bases spanning the gap. This CDR3 has 18 amino acids. CDR3 coding DNA: TGTGCCAGTAGTATCTTGCCAATGGGGGCAGTAGTCAATGAAAAACTGTTTTTT. This sequence encodes CASSILPMGAVVNEKLFF.

The chain links TRBV10-1 to TRBJ2-1; TRBD2 aligns across 9 bases. The trim removed 4 bases at V and 1 base at J, leaving 5 bases unmatched. This CDR3 has 16 residues. Germline CDR1 and CDR2: WNHNN and SYGVQD (reference sequence). The chain's CDR3 is CASSGRREGSYNEQFF. The CDR3 DNA reads TGCGCCAGCAGTGGGAGGCGGGAGGGGTCCTACAATGAGCAGTTCTTC.

This clone was detected only a few times. The J gene is TRBJ2-1, the V gene TRBV9; 9 bases fit TRBD2. J lost 2 bases, V lost 0 bases, and 3 bases had no gene match. This CDR3 comprises 16 residues. Germline values: CDR1 SGDLS, CDR2 YYNGEE. CDR3 residues: CASSVVSGGPYNEQFF. For the CDR3, the DNA is TGTGCCAGCAGCGTAGTTAGCGGGGGACCCTACAATGAGCAGTTCTTC.

The genes are TRBV13 and TRBJ2-7; 7 bases align to TRBD1. Per the germline V gene, CDR1 is PRHDT and CDR2 is FYEKMQ (reference sequence). There are 15 residues in the CDR3. V was pared by 5 bases and J by 0 bases, with 7 bases of the junction left unmatched. CDR3 bases: TGTGCCAGCAGCCGAACAGGGGCCAACTCCTACGAGCAGTACTTC. Translating it yields CASSRTGANSYEQYF.

The gene calls are TRBV6-6 and TRBJ1-6, with a tentative D call TRBD1 (5 bases). V was clipped by 0 bases and J by 10 bases, with 10 bases between them. Germline V gene sequence: CDR1 MNHNY, CDR2 SVGAGI (reference sequence). The CDR3 sequence is 14 residues long. The CDR3 nucleotides read TGTGCCAGCAGTTACTCAGGGGAAAGATCACCCCTCCACTTT. This gives the protein CASSYSGERSPLHF.

This clone has only one observation. CDR3 amino acids: CASSGELAGVTGELFF. CDR3 in DNA: TGTGCCAGCAGCGGTGAACTAGCGGGAGTTACCGGGGAGCTGTTTTTT. The gene calls are TRBV9 and TRBJ2-2; 11 bases match TRBD2. Germline trimming cut 3 bases from V and 5 bases from J; bases unmatched to any gene: 6. The germline V gene encodes CDR1 SGDLS and CDR2 YYNGEE. This CDR3 is built from 16 residues.

This rearrangement joins TRBV4-1 to TRBJ2-1; 10 bases map to TRBD1. The CDR3 totals 15 residues. Trimming removed 4 bases from V and 2 bases from J; junction bases left unmatched: 2. The germline V gene has CDR1 MGHRA and CDR2 YSYEKL. In nucleotides, the CDR3 is TGCGCCAGCAGCCTAGGACAGGGGGCCTACAATGAGCAGTTCTTC. Residues: CASSLGQGAYNEQFF.

This chain links TRBV5-6 with TRBJ2-3; 8 bases align to TRBD1. Germline trimming cut 4 bases from V and 5 bases from J; bases unmatched to any gene: 12. The germline V gene has CDR1 SGHDT and CDR2 YYEEEE. This CDR3 has 16 residues. The CDR3 is CASSTYFQGALDTQYF. In DNA, the CDR3 is TGTGCCAGCAGCACTTACTTCCAGGGGGCGCTAGATACGCAGTATTTT.

The chain links TRBV28 to TRBJ1-5; 9 positions match TRBD1. Germline-derived CDR1 and CDR2 are MDHEN and SYDVKM. Trimming at V came to 6 bases and at J to 6 bases, leaving 6 bases not matched to a gene. The CDR3 length is 14 residues. The CDR3 sequence: CASSWDREFQPQHF. The CDR3 coding sequence is TGTGCCAGCAGCTGGGACAGGGAATTTCAGCCCCAGCATTTT.

The chain uses TRBV28 and TRBJ1-4, with no clear D. The germline V gene encodes CDR1 MDHEN and CDR2 SYDVKM. Deletions cut 8 bases from V and 5 bases from J, with 15 bases between. CDR3 length equals 14 residues. CDR3 sequence reads: CASFDGMLNEKLFF. CDR3 sequence (DNA): TGTGCCAGCTTCGACGGGATGTTAAATGAAAAACTGTTTTTT.

Written as DNA, the CDR3 is TGCAGCGTTGACGTGGCAGGGAACCTTTGGGGCTACACCTTC. This gives the protein CSVDVAGNLWGYTF. The chain uses TRBV29-1 and TRBJ1-2, with D perhaps matching TRBD1 (5 bases). Germline CDR1 is SQVTM and CDR2 is ANQGSEA. CDR3 length equals 14 residues. Deletions cut 3 bases from V and 8 bases from J, with 19 bases between.

This clone occurred once. The rearrangement links TRBV7-6 to TRBJ2-7, with 7 bases matching TRBD1. This CDR3 has 12 amino acids. The V gene's germline CDR1 is SGHVS and CDR2 FNYEAQ. The V gene end was trimmed by 5 bases and the J gene end by 5 bases; junction bases not matched to a gene: 3. CDR3 in DNA: TGTGCCAGCAGCCTACAGGGGAACGAGCAGTACTTC. It yields the protein CASSLQGNEQYF.

This clone was seen a single time. The chain is built from TRBV27 and TRBJ1-1, with D perhaps TRBD1 (5 bases). The V and J ends lost 7 bases and 4 bases respectively, with 28 bases between them. Per the germline V gene, CDR1 is MNHEY and CDR2 is SMNVEV (reference sequence). The CDR3 totals 18 residues. CDR3 amino acids: CASNAVYAHPGPGTEAFF. The DNA for the CDR3 is TGTGCCAGCAATGCAGTTTACGCCCACCCAGGGCCGGGCACTGAAGCTTTCTTT.

The chain is built from TRBV19 and TRBJ1-2, with D possibly being TRBD1 (5 bases). The germline V gene has CDR1 LNHDA and CDR2 SQIVND (reference sequence). Trimming shortened V by 2 bases and J by 7 bases, and 14 bases separated the two germline ends. This CDR3 contains 14 residues. CDR3 DNA sequence: TGTGCCAGTAGTATAAATCAGGGCAGGAGTGGCTACACCTTC. Protein: CASSINQGRSGYTF.

CDR3: CASSPASVSSYEQYF. The CDR3 nucleotides read TGTGCCAGCAGCCCTGCTAGCGTGAGCTCCTACGAGCAGTACTTC. The chain is built from TRBV11-1 and TRBJ2-7; tentative D call: TRBD2 (6 bases). This CDR3 has 15 amino acids. V lost 5 bases and J 0 bases, leaving 14 bases between the germline ends. The germline V gene encodes CDR1 SGHAT and CDR2 FQDESV (reference sequence). Together with reference TRBV11-1 and TRBJ2-7, the CDR3 gives the full variable domain: EAEVAQSPRYKITEKSQAVAFWCDPISGHATLYWYRQILGQGPELLVQFQDESVVDDSQLPKDRFSAERLKGVDSTLKIQPAELGDSAMYLCASSPASVSSYEQYFGPGTRLTVT.

The genes are TRBV5-1 and TRBJ2-7, with a weak D call TRBD1 (6 bases). Trimming removed 2 bases at V and 7 bases at J, with 13 bases between. Looked up from germline, CDR1 is SGHRS and CDR2 is YFSETQ. The CDR3 consists of 13 residues. Here the CDR3 reads CASSLNRAAEQYF. The CDR3 DNA follows: TGCGCCAGCAGCTTAAACAGGGCGGCTGAGCAGTACTTC.

This rearrangement joins TRBV27 to TRBJ1-5; D is unresolved. This CDR3 contains 16 residues. V was cut by 2 bases and J by 0 bases, with 11 bases left in between. Germline V gene sequence: CDR1 MNHEY, CDR2 SMNVEV (reference sequence). In nucleotides, the CDR3 is TGTGCCAGCAGTTTACAGGCCCCCTATAGCAATCAGCCCCAGCATTTT. Its translation: CASSLQAPYSNQPQHF.

The chain employs TRBV7-9 and TRBJ1-1; 7 bases map to TRBD1. Trimming removed 5 bases from V and 7 bases from J; junction bases left unmatched: 7. This CDR3 has 13 amino acids. CDR1 and CDR2 from the germline V gene are SEHNR and FQNEAQ (reference sequence). As DNA, the CDR3 is TGTGCCAGCAGCCCCCGGGACAGCCTTGAAGCTTTCTTT. This translates into CASSPRDSLEAFF. Supplemented by reference TRBV7-9 and TRBJ1-1, the full variable domain reads DTGVSQNPRHKITKRGQNVTFRCDPISEHNRLYWYRQTLGQGPEFLTYFQNEAQLEKSRLLSDRFSAERPKGSFSTLEIQRTEQGDSAMYLCASSPRDSLEAFFGQGTRLTVV.

The chain couples TRBV19 to TRBJ2-6; 10 nucleotides align to TRBD2. Losses at the gene ends were 0 bases for V and 2 bases for J; bases not matched to a gene: 7. The CDR3 loop spans 19 amino acids. The V gene's germline CDR1 is LNHDA and CDR2 SQIVND (reference sequence). The CDR3 protein is CASSIDRPSGRTGANVLTF. CDR3 nucleotide sequence: TGTGCCAGTAGTATAGATCGTCCTAGCGGGAGAACTGGGGCCAACGTCCTGACTTTC.

The chain couples TRBV5-1 to TRBJ2-1, with 15 bases aligning to TRBD2. J was trimmed by 6 bases and V by 3 bases; bases with no gene match: 4. CDR1 SGHRS and CDR2 YFSETQ come from the germline V gene. The CDR3 is made up of 16 amino acids. This chain's CDR3 is CASSWTSGRATNEQFF. Written as DNA, the CDR3 is TGCGCCAGCAGCTGGACTAGCGGGAGGGCAACCAATGAGCAGTTCTTC.